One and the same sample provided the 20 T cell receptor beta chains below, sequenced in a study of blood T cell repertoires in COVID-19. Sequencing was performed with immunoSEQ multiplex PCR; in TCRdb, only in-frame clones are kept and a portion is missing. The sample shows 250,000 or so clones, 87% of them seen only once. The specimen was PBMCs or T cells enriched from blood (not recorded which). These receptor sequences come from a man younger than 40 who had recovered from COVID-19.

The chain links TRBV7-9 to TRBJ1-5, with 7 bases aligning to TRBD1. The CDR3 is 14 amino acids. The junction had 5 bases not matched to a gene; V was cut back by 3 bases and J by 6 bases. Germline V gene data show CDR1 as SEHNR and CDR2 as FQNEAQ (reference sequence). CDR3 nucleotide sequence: TGTGCCAGCAGCTTGGGCAGGGGGGTTCAGCCCCAGCATTTT. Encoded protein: CASSLGRGVQPQHF.

CDR3 sequence reads: CAWSVEASYGYTF. The CDR3 DNA follows: TGTGCCTGGAGTGTAGAGGCGAGCTATGGCTACACCTTC. The chain uses TRBV30 and TRBJ1-2; D gene ambiguous. The V gene lost 0 bases and the J gene lost 4 bases, with 9 bases spanning the gap. Germline V gene sequence: CDR1 GTSNPN, CDR2 SVGIG (reference sequence). The CDR3 is 13 amino acids.

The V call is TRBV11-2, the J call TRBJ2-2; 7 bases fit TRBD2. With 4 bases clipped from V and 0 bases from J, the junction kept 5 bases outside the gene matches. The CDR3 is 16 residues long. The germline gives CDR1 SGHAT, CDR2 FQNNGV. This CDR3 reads CASSSISGTNTGELFF. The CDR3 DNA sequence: TGTGCCAGCAGCTCCATCAGCGGGACGAACACCGGGGAGCTGTTTTTT.

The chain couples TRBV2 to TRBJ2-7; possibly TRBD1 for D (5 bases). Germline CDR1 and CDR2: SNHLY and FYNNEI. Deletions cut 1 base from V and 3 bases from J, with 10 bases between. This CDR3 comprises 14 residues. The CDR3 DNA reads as TGTGCCAGCAGTGAAGTTGACAGATACTACGAGCAGTACTTC. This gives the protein CASSEVDRYYEQYF.

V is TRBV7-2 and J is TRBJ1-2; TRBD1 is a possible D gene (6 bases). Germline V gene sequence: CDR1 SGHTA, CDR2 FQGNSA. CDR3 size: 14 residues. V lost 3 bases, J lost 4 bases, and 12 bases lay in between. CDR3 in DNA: TGTGCCAGCAGCTTCCCTGGGACACTCTATGGCTACACCTTC. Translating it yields CASSFPGTLYGYTF. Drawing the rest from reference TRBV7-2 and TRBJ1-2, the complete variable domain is GAGVSQSPSNKVTEKGKDVELRCDPISGHTALYWYRQSLGQGLEFLIYFQGNSAPDKSGLPSDRFSAERTGGSVSTLTIQRTQQEDSAVYLCASSFPGTLYGYTFGSGTRLTVV.

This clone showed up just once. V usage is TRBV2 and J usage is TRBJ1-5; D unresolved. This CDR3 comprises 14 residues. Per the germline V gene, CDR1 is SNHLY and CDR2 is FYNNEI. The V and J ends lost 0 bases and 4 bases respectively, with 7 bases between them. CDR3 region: CASSEANSNQPQHF. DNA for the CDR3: TGTGCCAGCAGTGAAGCCAACAGTAATCAGCCCCAGCATTTT.

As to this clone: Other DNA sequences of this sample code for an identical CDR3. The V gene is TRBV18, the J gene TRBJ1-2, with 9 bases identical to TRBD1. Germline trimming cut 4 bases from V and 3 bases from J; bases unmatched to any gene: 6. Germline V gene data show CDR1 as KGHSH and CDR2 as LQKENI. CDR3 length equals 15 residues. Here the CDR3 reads CASSQKTGGDYGYTF. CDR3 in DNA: TGTGCCAGCTCACAGAAAACAGGGGGCGACTATGGCTACACCTTC.

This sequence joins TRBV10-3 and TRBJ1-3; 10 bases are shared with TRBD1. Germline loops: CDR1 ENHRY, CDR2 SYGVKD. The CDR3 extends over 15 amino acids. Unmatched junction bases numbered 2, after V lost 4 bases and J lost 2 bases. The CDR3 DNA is TGTGCCATCAGTGGGGGGACAGGGGCTGGAAACACCATATATTTT. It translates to CAISGGTGAGNTIYF.

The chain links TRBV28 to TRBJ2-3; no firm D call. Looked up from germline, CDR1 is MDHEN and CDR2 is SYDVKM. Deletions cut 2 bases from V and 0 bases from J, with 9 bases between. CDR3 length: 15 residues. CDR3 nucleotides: TGTGCCAGCAGTTTACGGGTCACTAGCACAGATACGCAGTATTTT. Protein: CASSLRVTSTDTQYF. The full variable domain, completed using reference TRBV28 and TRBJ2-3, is DVKVTQSSRYLVKRTGEKVFLECVQDMDHENMFWYRQDPGLGLRLIYFSYDVKMKEKGDIPEGYSVSREKKERFSLILESASTNQTSMYLCASSLRVTSTDTQYFGPGTRLTVL.

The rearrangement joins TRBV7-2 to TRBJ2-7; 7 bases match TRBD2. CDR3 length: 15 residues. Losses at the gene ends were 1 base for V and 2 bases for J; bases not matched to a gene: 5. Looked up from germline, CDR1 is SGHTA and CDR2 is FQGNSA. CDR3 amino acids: CASSLVGGTPYEQYF. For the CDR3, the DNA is TGTGCCAGCAGCTTAGTGGGGGGGACGCCCTACGAGCAGTACTTC.

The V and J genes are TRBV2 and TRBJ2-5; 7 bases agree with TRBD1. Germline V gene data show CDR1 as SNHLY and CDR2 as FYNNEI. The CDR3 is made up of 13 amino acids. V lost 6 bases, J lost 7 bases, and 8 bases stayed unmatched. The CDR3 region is CASRDREVSTQYF. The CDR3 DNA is TGTGCCAGCAGAGACAGGGAAGTATCGACCCAGTACTTC.

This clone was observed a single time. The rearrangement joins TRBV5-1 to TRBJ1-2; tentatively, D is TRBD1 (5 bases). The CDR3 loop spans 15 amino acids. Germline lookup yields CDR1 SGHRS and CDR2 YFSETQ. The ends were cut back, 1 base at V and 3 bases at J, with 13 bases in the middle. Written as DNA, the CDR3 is TGCGCCAGCAGCTTGAGGAGTCTCAGGGACTATGGCTACACCTTC. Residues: CASSLRSLRDYGYTF.

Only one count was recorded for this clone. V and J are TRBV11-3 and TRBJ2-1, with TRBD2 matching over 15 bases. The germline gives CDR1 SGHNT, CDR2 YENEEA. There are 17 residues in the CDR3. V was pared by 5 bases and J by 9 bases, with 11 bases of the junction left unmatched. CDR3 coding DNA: TGTGCCAGCAGCCCCGGCAAATGGACTAGCGGGAGGGGTGAGCAGTTCTTC. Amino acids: CASSPGKWTSGRGEQFF.

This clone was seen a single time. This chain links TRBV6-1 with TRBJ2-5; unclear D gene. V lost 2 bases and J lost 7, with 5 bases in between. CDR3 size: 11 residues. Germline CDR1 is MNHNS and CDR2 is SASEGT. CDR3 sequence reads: CASSEPLTQYF. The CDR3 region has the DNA TGTGCCAGCAGTGAACCCTTGACCCAGTACTTC.

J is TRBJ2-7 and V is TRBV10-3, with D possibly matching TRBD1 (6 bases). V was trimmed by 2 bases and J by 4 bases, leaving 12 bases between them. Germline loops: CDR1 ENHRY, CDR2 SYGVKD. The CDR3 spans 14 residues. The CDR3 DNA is TGTGCCATCAGTGAGCCGCCCAGGGGTTACGAGCAGTACTTC. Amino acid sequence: CAISEPPRGYEQYF.

The CDR3 DNA reads as TGTGCCAGCGGATTGGACCCGTGGGGACTAGCGGACAATGAGCAGTTCTTC. Translating gives CASGLDPWGLADNEQFF. The chain has TRBV27 and TRBJ2-1; 11 bases align to TRBD2. Looked up from germline, CDR1 is MNHEY and CDR2 is SMNVEV (reference sequence). V gave up 8 bases and J gave up 5 bases; unmatched junction bases: 14. The CDR3 consists of 17 residues.

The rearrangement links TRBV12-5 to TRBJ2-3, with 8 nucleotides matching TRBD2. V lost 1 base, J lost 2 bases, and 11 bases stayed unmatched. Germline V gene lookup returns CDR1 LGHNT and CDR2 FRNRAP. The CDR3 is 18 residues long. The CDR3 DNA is TGTGCTAGTGGTTTGGCCGTCTTGGCGGGGGGCCTCACAGATACGCAGTATTTT. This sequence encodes CASGLAVLAGGLTDTQYF.

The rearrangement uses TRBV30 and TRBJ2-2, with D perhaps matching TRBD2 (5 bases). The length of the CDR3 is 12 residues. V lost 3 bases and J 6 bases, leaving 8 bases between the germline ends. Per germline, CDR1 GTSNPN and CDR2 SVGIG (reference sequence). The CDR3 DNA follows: TGTGCCTGGAGCAACGGGGCCGGGGAGCTGTTTTTT. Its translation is CAWSNGAGELFF.

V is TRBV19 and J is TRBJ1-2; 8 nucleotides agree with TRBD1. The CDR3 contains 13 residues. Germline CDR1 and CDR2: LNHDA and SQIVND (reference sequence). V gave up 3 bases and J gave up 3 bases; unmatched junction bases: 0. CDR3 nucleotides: TGTGCCAGTAGTATGGACAGGGACTATGGCTACACCTTC. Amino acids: CASSMDRDYGYTF.

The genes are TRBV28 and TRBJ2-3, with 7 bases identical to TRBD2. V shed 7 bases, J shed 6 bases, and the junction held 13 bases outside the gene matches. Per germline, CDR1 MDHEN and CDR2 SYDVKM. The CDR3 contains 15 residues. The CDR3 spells CASIQPGLPGDTQYF. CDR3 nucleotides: TGTGCCAGCATTCAACCGGGACTACCAGGGGATACGCAGTATTTT.